This T cell receptor beta chain was retrieved from a study of blood T cells in healthy people across ages. Sample-barcoded 5' priming and a J-beta primer mix drove a second PCR of about 7 to 11 cycles. Individual samples furnished no less than 2.5 million CDR3-containing paired-end reads apiece. TCRdb reanalysed the 5' RACE reads using MiXCR and keeps one entry per CDR3 protein. The table has 1.5 million to 2 million distinct CDR3 sequences, 49% seen once; the top ten hold roughly 2.1%. The V and J ends lost 0 bases and 10 bases, in that order; junction bases with no gene match: 9. Germline V gene data show CDR1 as LGHDT and CDR2 as YNNKEL (reference sequence). CDR3 length: 16 amino acids.

The sample was blood. The source of this sequence is a woman aged 35 to 49 in good health. The chain joins TRBV3-1 to TRBJ1-6, with TRBD1 matching over 7 bases. The CDR3 coding sequence is TGTGCCAGCAGCCAAGACGGTAGGGGGCGGTGGTCACCCCTCCACTTT. It translates to CASSQDGRGRWSPLHF.